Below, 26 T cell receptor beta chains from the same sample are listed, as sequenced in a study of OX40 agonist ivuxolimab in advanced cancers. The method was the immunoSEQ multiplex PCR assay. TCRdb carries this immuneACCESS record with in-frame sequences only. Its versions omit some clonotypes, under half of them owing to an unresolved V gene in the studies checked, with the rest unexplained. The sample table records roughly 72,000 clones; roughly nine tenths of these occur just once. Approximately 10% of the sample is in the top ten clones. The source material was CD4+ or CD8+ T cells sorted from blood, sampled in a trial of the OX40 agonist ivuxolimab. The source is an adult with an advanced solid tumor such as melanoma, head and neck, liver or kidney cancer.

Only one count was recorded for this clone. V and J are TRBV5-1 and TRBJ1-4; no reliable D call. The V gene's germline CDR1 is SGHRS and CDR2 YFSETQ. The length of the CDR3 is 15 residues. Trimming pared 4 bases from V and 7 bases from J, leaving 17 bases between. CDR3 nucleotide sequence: TGCGCCAGCAGCCCGGAAGGTTTTGAGGGTGAAAAACTGTTTTTT. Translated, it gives CASSPEGFEGEKLFF.

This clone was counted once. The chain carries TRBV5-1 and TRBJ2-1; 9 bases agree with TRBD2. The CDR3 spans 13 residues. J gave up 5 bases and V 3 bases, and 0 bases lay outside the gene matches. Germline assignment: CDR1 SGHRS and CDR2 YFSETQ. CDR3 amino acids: CASSSSGNNEQFF. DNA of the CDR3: TGCGCCAGCAGCTCTAGCGGGAACAATGAGCAGTTCTTC.

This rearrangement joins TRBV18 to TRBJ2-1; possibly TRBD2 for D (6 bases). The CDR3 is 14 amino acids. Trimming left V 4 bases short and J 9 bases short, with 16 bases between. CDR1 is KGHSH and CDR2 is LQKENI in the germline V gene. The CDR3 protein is CASSLSTGEFEQFF. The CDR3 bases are TGTGCCAGCTCACTATCGACGGGAGAATTTGAGCAGTTCTTC.

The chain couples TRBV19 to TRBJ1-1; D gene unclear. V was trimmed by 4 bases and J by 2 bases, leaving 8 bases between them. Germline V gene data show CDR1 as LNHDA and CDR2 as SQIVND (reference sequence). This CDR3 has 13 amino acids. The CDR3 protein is CASSTHRNTEAFF. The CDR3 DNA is TGTGCCAGTAGTACGCACCGAAACACTGAAGCTTTCTTT. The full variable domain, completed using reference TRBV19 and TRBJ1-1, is DGGITQSPKYLFRKEGQNVTLSCEQNLNHDAMYWYRQDPGQGLRLIYYSQIVNDFQKGDIAEGYSVSREKKESFPLTVTSAQKNPTAFYLCASSTHRNTEAFFGQGTRLTVV.

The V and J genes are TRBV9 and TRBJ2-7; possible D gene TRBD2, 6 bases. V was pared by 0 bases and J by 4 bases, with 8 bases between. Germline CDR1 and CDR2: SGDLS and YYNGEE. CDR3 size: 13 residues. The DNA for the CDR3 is TGTGCCAGCAGCGTAGGGGACTTTTACGAGCAGTACTTC. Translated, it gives CASSVGDFYEQYF.

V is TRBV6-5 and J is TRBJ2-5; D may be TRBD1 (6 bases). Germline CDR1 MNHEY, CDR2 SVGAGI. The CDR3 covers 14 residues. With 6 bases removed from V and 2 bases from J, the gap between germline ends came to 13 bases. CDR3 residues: CASSHWTEQETQYF. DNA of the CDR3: TGTGCCAGCAGCCATTGGACAGAACAAGAGACCCAGTACTTC.

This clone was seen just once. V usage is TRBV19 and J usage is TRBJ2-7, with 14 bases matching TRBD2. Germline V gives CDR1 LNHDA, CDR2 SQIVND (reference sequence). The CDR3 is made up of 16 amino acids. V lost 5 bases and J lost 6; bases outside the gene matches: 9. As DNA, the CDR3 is TGTGCCAGTAGTCCGGGACTAGCGGGGGTTCGGCGCGAGCAGTACTTC. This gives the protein CASSPGLAGVRREQYF.

Written as DNA, the CDR3 is TGCGCCAGCAGCTTGTGGGCGGCGTCTACCTACGAGCAGTACTTC. Its protein is CASSLWAASTYEQYF. The chain combines TRBV5-1 with TRBJ2-7, with no clear D. The CDR3 loop spans 15 amino acids. The germline V and J ends were trimmed by 1 base and 2 bases, with 13 bases remaining between them. CDR1 SGHRS and CDR2 YFSETQ come from the germline V gene.

CDR3 bases: TGTGCCAGCATCGGCCCGGGACAGGGGGTCGAAGAGACCCAGTACTTC. Protein: CASIGPGQGVEETQYF. This chain joins TRBV27 and TRBJ2-5; 11 nucleotides agree with TRBD1. With 7 bases clipped from V and 3 bases from J, the junction kept 10 bases outside the gene matches. The CDR3 sequence is 16 residues long. The V gene's germline CDR1 is MNHEY and CDR2 SMNVEV (reference sequence).

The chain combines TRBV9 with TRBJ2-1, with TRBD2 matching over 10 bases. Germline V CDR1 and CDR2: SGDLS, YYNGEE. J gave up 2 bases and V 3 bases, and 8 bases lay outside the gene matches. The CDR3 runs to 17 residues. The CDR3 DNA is TGTGCCAGCAGCGGTCTAGCGGGAGTAATCCCCTACAATGAGCAGTTCTTC. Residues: CASSGLAGVIPYNEQFF.

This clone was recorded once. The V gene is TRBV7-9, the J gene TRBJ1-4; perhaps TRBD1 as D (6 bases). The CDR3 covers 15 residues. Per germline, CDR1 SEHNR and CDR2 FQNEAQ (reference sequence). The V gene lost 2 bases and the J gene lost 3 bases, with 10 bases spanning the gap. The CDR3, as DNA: TGTGCCAGCAGCTTATTGAGGGGGGCTAATGAAAAACTGTTTTTT. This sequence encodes CASSLLRGANEKLFF.

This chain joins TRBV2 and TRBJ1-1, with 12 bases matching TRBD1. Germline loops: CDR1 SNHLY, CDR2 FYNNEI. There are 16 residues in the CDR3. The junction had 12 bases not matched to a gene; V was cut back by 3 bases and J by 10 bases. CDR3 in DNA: TGTGCCAGCAGTGACTCTCGGGACAGGGGGCGTCGGGGAGCTTTCTTT. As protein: CASSDSRDRGRRGAFF.

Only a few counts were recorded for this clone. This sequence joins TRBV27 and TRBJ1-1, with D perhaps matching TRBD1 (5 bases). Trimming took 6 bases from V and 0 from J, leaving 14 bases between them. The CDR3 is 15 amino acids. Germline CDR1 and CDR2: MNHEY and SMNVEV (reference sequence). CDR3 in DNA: TGTGCCAGCAGAAGCTACAGGTTCATGAACACTGAAGCTTTCTTT. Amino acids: CASRSYRFMNTEAFF.

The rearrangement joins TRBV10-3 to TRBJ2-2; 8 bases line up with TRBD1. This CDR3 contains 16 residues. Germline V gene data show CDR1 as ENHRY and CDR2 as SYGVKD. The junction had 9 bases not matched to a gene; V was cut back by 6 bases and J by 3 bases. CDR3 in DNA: TGTGCCATCAGCGGCTTCCAGGGGGCTTACACCGGGGAGCTGTTTTTT. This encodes CAISGFQGAYTGELFF.

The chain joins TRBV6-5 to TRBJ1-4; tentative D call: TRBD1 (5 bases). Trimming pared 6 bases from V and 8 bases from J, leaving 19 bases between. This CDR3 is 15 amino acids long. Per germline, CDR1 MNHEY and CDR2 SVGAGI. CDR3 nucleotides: TGTGCCAGCAGCAGAACCGGGACCGTAACCGAAAAACTGTTTTTT. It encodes CASSRTGTVTEKLFF.

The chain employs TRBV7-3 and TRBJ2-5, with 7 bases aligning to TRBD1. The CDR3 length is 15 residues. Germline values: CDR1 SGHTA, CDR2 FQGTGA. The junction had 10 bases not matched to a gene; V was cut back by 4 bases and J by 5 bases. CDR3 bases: TGTGCCAGCAGCTCGGGACAGACCTTAGGGGAGACCCAGTACTTC. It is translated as CASSSGQTLGETQYF.

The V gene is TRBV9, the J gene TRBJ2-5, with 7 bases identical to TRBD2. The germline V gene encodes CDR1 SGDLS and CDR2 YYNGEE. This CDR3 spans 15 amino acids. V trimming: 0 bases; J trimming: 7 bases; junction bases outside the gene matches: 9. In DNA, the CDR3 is TGTGCCAGCAGCGTAGCGGGGGGAACCACAGGGACCCAGTACTTC. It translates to CASSVAGGTTGTQYF. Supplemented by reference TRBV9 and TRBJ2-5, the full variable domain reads DSGVTQTPKHLITATGQRVTLRCSPRSGDLSVYWYQQSLDQGLQFLIQYYNGEERAKGNILERFSAQQFPDLHSELNLSSLELGDSALYFCASSVAGGTTGTQYFGPGTRLLVL.

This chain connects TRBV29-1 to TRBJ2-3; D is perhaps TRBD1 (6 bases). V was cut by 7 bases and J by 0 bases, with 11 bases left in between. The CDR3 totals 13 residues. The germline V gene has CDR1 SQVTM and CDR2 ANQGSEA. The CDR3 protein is CSAERGSTDTQYF. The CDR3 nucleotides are TGCAGCGCTGAGAGGGGGAGCACAGATACGCAGTATTTT.

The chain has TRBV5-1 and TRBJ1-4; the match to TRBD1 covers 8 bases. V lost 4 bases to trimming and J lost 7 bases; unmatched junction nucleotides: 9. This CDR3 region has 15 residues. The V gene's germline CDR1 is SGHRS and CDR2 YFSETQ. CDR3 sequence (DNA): TGCGCCAGCAGCCTAGGACAGGGAGGGGGTGAAAAACTGTTTTTT. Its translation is CASSLGQGGGEKLFF.

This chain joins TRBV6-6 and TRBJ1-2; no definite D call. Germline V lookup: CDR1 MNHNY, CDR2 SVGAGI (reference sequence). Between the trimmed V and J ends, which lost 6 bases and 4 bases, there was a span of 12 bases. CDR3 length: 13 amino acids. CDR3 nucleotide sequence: TGTGCCAGCAGGTCGCCGGGTGGCTATGGCTACACCTTC. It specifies CASRSPGGYGYTF.

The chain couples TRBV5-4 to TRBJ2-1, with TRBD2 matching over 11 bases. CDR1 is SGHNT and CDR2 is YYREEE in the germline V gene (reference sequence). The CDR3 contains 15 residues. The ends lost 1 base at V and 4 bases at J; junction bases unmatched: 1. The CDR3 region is CASSLTSGSYNEQFF. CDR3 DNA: TGTGCCAGCAGCTTGACTAGCGGGAGTTACAATGAGCAGTTCTTC.

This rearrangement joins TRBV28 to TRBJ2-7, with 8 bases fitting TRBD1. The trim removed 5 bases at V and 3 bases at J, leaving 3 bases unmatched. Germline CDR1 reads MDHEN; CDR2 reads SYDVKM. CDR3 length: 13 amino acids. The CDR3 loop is CASSLGQDYEQYF. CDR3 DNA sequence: TGTGCCAGCAGTCTGGGACAGGACTACGAGCAGTACTTC.

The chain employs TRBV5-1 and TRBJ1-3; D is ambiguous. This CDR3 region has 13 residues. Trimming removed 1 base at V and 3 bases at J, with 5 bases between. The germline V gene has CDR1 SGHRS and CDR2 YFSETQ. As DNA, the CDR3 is TGCGCCAGCAGCTTGTATGGTGGAAACACCATATATTTT. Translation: CASSLYGGNTIYF.

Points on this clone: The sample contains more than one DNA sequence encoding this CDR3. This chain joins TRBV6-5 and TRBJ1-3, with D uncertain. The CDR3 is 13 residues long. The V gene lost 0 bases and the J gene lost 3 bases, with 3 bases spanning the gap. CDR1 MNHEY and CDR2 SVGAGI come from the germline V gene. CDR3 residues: CASSYSSGNTIYF. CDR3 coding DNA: TGTGCCAGCAGTTACTCGAGTGGAAACACCATATATTTT.

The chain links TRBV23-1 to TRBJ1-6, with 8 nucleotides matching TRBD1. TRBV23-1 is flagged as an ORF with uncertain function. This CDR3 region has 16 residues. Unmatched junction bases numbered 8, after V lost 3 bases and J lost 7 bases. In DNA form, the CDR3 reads TGCGCCAGCAGTCACCTGGGACAGGCGGTCAATTCACCCCTCCACTTT. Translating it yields CASSHLGQAVNSPLHF.

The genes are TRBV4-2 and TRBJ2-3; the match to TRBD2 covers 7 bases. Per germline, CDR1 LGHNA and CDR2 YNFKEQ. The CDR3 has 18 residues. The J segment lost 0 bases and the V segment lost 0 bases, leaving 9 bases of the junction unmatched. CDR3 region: CASSQEGGNYPSTDTQYF. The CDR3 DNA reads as TGTGCCAGCAGCCAAGAGGGGGGGAACTACCCCAGCACAGATACGCAGTATTTT.